This T cell receptor (beta chain) stems from a study of T cell responses to AZD1222 COVID-19 vaccine. Findings and caveats of the study: Just 5 or 6 AZD1222 recipients tested seropositive at baseline. Unmutated regions of variants are reportedly targeted by nearly half of spike-specific TCRs.

Sequenced by immunoSEQ multiplex PCR; TCRdb stores in-frame clones only, minus some. This table holds 98,000 or so clones, approximately 84% found once. The CDR3 sequence is 14 residues long. Trimming pared 4 bases from V and 4 bases from J, leaving 11 bases between. Germline V gene data show CDR1 as SGHAT and CDR2 as FQNNGV. On this clone: Its antigen is as yet unknown.

J is TRBJ1-5 and V is TRBV11-2, with D tentatively TRBD1 (5 bases). The sample was peripheral blood, taken 28 days after the second AZD1222 dose. The TCR was taken from an adult who received the AZD1222 COVID-19 vaccine. The CDR3 DNA reads TGTGCCAGCAGCTCCGATCACAGGAATCAGCCCCAGCATTTT. Translated: CASSSDHRNQPQHF. The whole variable domain, filled in from reference TRBV11-2 and TRBJ1-5, reads EAGVAQSPRYKIIEKRQSVAFWCNPISGHATLYWYQQILGQGPKLLIQFQNNGVVDDSQLPKDRFSAERLKGVDSTLKIQPAKLEDSAVYLCASSSDHRNQPQHFGDGTRLSIL.